Shown below are 21 T cell receptor beta chains from a single sample sequenced in a study of neurological immune-mediated disorders (dated by TCRdb to the late 2010s). The library was built by means of 5' RACE. The listed sequencing device is Illumina HiSeq 2500. The raw public data were reprocessed by TCRdb itself: fastp quality trimming at Q25, MiXCR clonotype calling, in-frame beta chains only. Identical CDR3 protein sequences are pooled into one entry, listed with their most common genes and DNA. The sample includes some 38,000 distinct CDR3 sequences, with roughly 11% observed a single time. Together, the top ten hold roughly 3.7% of the sample. What the time point label conveys for this sample: technical triplicate 1. The sample was PBMCs. The receptors here all came from a man in his sixties with HTLV-1-associated myelopathy (HAM/TSP).

The V and J genes are TRBV18 and TRBJ2-7; tentative D call: TRBD1 (6 bases). V was pared by 1 base and J by 2 bases, with 9 bases between. Looked up from germline, CDR1 is KGHSH and CDR2 is LQKENI. The CDR3 totals 14 residues. The CDR3: CASSPRQGTYEQYF. The CDR3 nucleotides are TGTGCCAGCTCACCACGTCAGGGGACCTACGAGCAGTACTTC.

Judged by abundance, this clonotype is medium-sized. The J gene is TRBJ2-3, the V gene TRBV4-1; 12 nucleotides line up with TRBD2. The CDR3 spans 17 residues. The V gene's germline CDR1 is MGHRA and CDR2 YSYEKL. The trim removed 4 bases at V and 5 bases at J, leaving 10 bases unmatched. The CDR3 region has the DNA TGCGCCAGCAGCCGAGAAGGACTAGCGGGATTTTTAGATACGCAGTATTTT. Residues: CASSREGLAGFLDTQYF.

Many counts were recorded for this clonotype. The chain employs TRBV20-1 and TRBJ2-5, with D possibly matching TRBD2 (5 bases). CDR3 length equals 12 residues. V gave up 7 bases and J gave up 5 bases, with 14 bases separating them. Looked up from germline, CDR1 is DFQATT and CDR2 is SNEGSKA (reference sequence). CDR3 in DNA: TGCAGTGTCCAGCAGAGGGCGGAGACCCAGTACTTC. Its protein is CSVQQRAETQYF.

This clonotype was observed at least ten times. J is TRBJ1-5 and V is TRBV9; TRBD1 matches 7 bases. The CDR3 has 20 residues. The germline gives CDR1 SGDLS, CDR2 YYNGEE. Trimming cost V 4 bases and J 1 base; bases outside gene matches: 20. CDR3 DNA: TGTGCCAGCAGCCCCGGGGGGACAGTGATTCTGGAAAAGAGCAATCAGCCCCAGCATTTT. It translates to CASSPGGTVILEKSNQPQHF.

This clonotype has a count of ten or more. This chain links TRBV4-1 with TRBJ2-2, with D maybe TRBD2 (5 bases). Trimming cost V 0 bases and J 3 bases, with 14 bases left between them. CDR3 length: 17 amino acids. Germline V gives CDR1 MGHRA, CDR2 YSYEKL. The CDR3: CASSQDKGRAYTGELFF. CDR3 sequence (DNA): TGCGCCAGCAGCCAAGACAAAGGGCGGGCCTACACCGGGGAGCTGTTTTTT.

This clonotype was seen many times. CDR3 region: CASSVTSGPQETQYF. The CDR3 coding sequence is TGTGCCAGCAGCGTGACTAGCGGGCCTCAAGAGACCCAGTACTTC. This chain uses TRBV5-5 with TRBJ2-5, with 10 bases fitting TRBD2. V lost 4 bases and J lost 2; bases outside the gene matches: 5. Germline V gene lookup returns CDR1 SGHKS and CDR2 YYEKEE (reference sequence). The CDR3 spans 15 residues.

Many counts were recorded for this clonotype. The rearrangement uses TRBV20-1 and TRBJ2-5; D gene ambiguous. V lost 3 bases, J lost 1 base, and 3 bases lay in between. Looked up from germline, CDR1 is DFQATT and CDR2 is SNEGSKA (reference sequence). The CDR3 contains 11 residues. This CDR3 is CSARSQETQYF. The DNA of the CDR3 is TGCAGTGCTAGGTCCCAAGAGACCCAGTACTTC.

There are many counts of this clonotype. The rearrangement links TRBV3-1 to TRBJ1-1; 8 nucleotides match TRBD1. The germline V gene has CDR1 LGHDT and CDR2 YNNKEL (reference sequence). The V segment lost 2 bases and the J segment 3 bases; nucleotides outside the gene matches: 2. The CDR3 is made up of 14 amino acids. CDR3 loop: CASSQQGADTEAFF. In DNA, the CDR3 is TGTGCCAGCAGCCAACAGGGGGCTGACACTGAAGCTTTCTTT.

This clonotype was observed at least ten times. The V call is TRBV29-1, the J call TRBJ2-7; D is perhaps TRBD1 (6 bases). Germline V gene data show CDR1 as SQVTM and CDR2 as ANQGSEA. The CDR3 is 14 residues long. V was pared by 4 bases and J by 0 bases, with 13 bases between. CDR3 DNA: TGCAGCGTTGCCTCAGGGGTAAGCTCCTACGAGCAGTACTTC. Translated, it gives CSVASGVSSYEQYF.

There are many counts of this clonotype. The chain combines TRBV4-1 with TRBJ2-6; D not resolved. The length of the CDR3 is 15 residues. Looked up from germline, CDR1 is MGHRA and CDR2 is YSYEKL. The V end was cut by 1 base, the J end by 2 bases, with 6 bases between. The CDR3 DNA reads TGCGCCAGCAGCCAAGCCGGGCCTGGGGCCAACGTCCTGACTTTC. Its protein product is CASSQAGPGANVLTF.

This clonotype appeared many times. The chain has TRBV7-2 and TRBJ1-6; unclear D gene. The V end was cut by 5 bases, the J end by 2 bases, with 1 base between. The length of the CDR3 is 12 residues. The germline V gene encodes CDR1 SGHTA and CDR2 FQGNSA. CDR3 loop: CASSPYNSPLHF. The CDR3 DNA follows: TGTGCCAGCAGCCCCTATAATTCACCCCTCCACTTT.

This clonotype has at least ten counts. The chain recombines TRBV5-1 with TRBJ2-1; possibly TRBD2 for D (5 bases). Trimming removed 2 bases at V and 8 bases at J, with 17 bases between. Germline CDR1 reads SGHRS; CDR2 reads YFSETQ. The CDR3 extends over 15 amino acids. The CDR3 nucleotides read TGCGCCAGCAGCTTTCGGCTAGCCCCCCGGGATGAGCAGTTCTTC. It yields the protein CASSFRLAPRDEQFF.

This chain connects TRBV9 to TRBJ2-7; D unresolved. The V and J ends lost 0 bases and 1 base respectively, with 11 bases between them. Germline V gene sequence: CDR1 SGDLS, CDR2 YYNGEE. The CDR3 loop spans 15 amino acids. The CDR3 DNA sequence: TGTGCCAGCAGCGTAGGTCCGAGAGGTTCCTACGAGCAGTACTTC. Translated: CASSVGPRGSYEQYF. Full variable domain (outside the CDR3, taken from reference TRBV9 and TRBJ2-7): DSGVTQTPKHLITATGQRVTLRCSPRSGDLSVYWYQQSLDQGLQFLIQYYNGEERAKGNILERFSAQQFPDLHSELNLSSLELGDSALYFCASSVGPRGSYEQYFGPGTRLTVT.

This clonotype has at least ten counts. The chain combines TRBV20-1 with TRBJ2-1; D is uncertain. The CDR3 extends over 11 amino acids. The ends were cut back, 3 bases at V and 5 bases at J, with 5 bases in the middle. Germline assignment: CDR1 DFQATT and CDR2 SNEGSKA (reference sequence). The CDR3 nucleotides read TGCAGTGCTAGGGGCAACAATGAGCAGTTCTTC. This gives the protein CSARGNNEQFF.

This clonotype occurred many times. The chain recombines TRBV4-1 with TRBJ2-1, with 11 bases matching TRBD2. The CDR3 runs 15 residues. Germline-derived CDR1 and CDR2 are MGHRA and YSYEKL. With 3 bases clipped from V and 5 bases from J, the junction kept 3 bases outside the gene matches. The CDR3, as DNA: TGCGCCAGCAGCCACCGTAGCGGGAGGGACAATGAGCAGTTCTTC. Protein product: CASSHRSGRDNEQFF.

At least ten counts were recorded for this clonotype. V usage is TRBV5-6 and J usage is TRBJ2-5, with TRBD2 matching over 7 bases. CDR1 and CDR2 (germline): SGHDT, YYEEEE. The CDR3 spans 17 residues. The V gene end was trimmed by 0 bases and the J gene end by 3 bases; junction bases not matched to a gene: 11. CDR3: CASSLARLAVYEETQYF. The DNA of the CDR3 is TGTGCCAGCAGCTTGGCCCGACTAGCTGTGTACGAAGAGACCCAGTACTTC.

This clonotype was recorded many times. The chain has TRBV6-6 and TRBJ2-1; possibly TRBD1 or TRBD2 for D (6 bases each). Trimming pared 6 bases from V and 6 bases from J, leaving 21 bases between. Germline CDR1 MNHNY, CDR2 SVGAGI (reference sequence). There are 16 residues in the CDR3. The CDR3 DNA is TGTGCCAGCAGCCAACTAGCAGGGGATTCAGCCAATGAGCAGTTCTTC. Translating it yields CASSQLAGDSANEQFF.

This clonotype was found many times. The chain carries TRBV7-2 and TRBJ2-1; 8 bases agree with TRBD2. Germline CDR1 and CDR2: SGHTA and FQGNSA. With 5 bases clipped from V and 5 bases from J, the junction kept 8 bases outside the gene matches. The CDR3 is 15 residues long. The DNA for the CDR3 is TGTGCCAGCAGCGTAGGGGGGACTAGAAACAATGAGCAGTTCTTC. As protein: CASSVGGTRNNEQFF.

In this sample, this clonotype turned up many times. The chain carries TRBV5-6 and TRBJ1-4, with D tentatively TRBD1 (6 bases). Germline CDR1 and CDR2: SGHDT and YYEEEE. V shed 0 bases and J shed 8 bases, with 17 bases lying between them. The CDR3 loop spans 16 amino acids. The CDR3 region is CASSLGPQGIQEKLFF. CDR3 nucleotides: TGTGCCAGCAGCTTGGGCCCACAGGGTATCCAGGAAAAACTGTTTTTT.

This clonotype was seen at least ten times. V gene TRBV5-5 combines with J gene TRBJ2-1; 7 bases fit TRBD2. V dropped 5 bases and J dropped 4; count of bases not matched to a gene: 9. This CDR3 is 15 amino acids long. From germline, CDR1 is SGHKS and CDR2 YYEKEE (reference sequence). This CDR3 reads CASRKLAADYNEQFF. The CDR3 DNA sequence: TGTGCCAGCAGAAAGCTAGCGGCTGATTACAATGAGCAGTTCTTC.

This rearrangement joins TRBV9 to TRBJ1-2; 8 bases agree with TRBD1. This CDR3 contains 14 residues. V shed 0 bases, J shed 2 bases, and the junction held 0 bases outside the gene matches. Germline CDR1 reads SGDLS; CDR2 reads YYNGEE. CDR3: CASSVGTGNYGYTF. DNA for the CDR3: TGTGCCAGCAGCGTAGGGACAGGGAACTATGGCTACACCTTC.